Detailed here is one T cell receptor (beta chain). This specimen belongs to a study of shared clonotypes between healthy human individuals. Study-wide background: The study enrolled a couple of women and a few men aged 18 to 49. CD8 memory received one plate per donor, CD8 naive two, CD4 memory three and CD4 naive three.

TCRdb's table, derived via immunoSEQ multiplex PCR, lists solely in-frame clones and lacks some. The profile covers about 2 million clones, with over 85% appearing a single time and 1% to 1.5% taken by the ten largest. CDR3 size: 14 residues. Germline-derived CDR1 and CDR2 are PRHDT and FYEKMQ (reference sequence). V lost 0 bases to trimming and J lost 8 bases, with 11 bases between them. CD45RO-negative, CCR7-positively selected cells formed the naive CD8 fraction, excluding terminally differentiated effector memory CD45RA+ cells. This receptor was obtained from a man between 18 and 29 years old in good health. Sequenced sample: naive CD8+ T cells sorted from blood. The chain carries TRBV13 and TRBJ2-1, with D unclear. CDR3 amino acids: CASSLGSEVHEQFF. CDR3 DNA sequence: TGTGCCAGCAGCTTAGGCTCTGAAGTCCATGAGCAGTTCTTC.